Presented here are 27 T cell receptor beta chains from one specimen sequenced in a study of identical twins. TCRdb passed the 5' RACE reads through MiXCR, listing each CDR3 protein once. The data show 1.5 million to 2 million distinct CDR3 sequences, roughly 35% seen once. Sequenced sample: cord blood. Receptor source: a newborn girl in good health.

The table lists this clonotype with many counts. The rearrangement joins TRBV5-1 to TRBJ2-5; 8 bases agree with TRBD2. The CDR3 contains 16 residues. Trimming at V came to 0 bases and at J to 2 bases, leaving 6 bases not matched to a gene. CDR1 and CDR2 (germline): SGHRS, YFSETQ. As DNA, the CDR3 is TGCGCCAGCAGCTTGGAAACCGGGACTAGACAAGAGACCCAGTACTTC. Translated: CASSLETGTRQETQYF.

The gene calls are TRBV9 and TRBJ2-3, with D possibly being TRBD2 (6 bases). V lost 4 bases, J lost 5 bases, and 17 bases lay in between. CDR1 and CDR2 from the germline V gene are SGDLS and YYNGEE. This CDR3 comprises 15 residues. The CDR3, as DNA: TGTGCCAGCAGCCCTGGAGGGGTCCGCATAGATACGCAGTATTTT. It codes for CASSPGGVRIDTQYF.

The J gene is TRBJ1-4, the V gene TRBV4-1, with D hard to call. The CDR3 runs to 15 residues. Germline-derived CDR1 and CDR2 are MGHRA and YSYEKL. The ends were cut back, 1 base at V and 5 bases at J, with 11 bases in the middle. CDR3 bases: TGCGCCAGCAGCCAAGTGGTAGGCCTCAATGAAAAACTGTTTTTT. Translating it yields CASSQVVGLNEKLFF.

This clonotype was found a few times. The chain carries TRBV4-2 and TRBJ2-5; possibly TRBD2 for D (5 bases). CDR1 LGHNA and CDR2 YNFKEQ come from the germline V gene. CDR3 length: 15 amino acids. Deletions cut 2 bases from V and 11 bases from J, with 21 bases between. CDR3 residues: CASSQFNGVDGEQYF. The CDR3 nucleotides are TGTGCCAGCAGCCAATTTAACGGGGTAGATGGGGAGCAGTACTTC.

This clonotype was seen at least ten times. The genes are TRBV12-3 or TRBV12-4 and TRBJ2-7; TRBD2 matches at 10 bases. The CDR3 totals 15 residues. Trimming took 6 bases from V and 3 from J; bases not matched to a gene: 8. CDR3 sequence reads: CASSVGTSANYEQYF. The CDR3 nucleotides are TGTGCCAGCAGCGTCGGGACTAGCGCCAACTACGAGCAGTACTTC.

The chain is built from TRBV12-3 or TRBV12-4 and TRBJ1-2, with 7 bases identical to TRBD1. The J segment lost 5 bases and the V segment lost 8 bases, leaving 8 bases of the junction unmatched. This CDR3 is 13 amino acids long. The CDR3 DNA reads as TGTGCCAGCTGCAGGGACAGCGAGTATGGCTACACCTTC. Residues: CASCRDSEYGYTF.

DNA for the CDR3: TGTGCCAGCAGTGAAAGCAGGGGGACGGAGACCCAGTACTTC. Translating it yields CASSESRGTETQYF. The genes are TRBV12-3 or TRBV12-4 and TRBJ2-5; 7 positions agree with TRBD1. J was trimmed by 5 bases and V by 5 bases; bases with no gene match: 8. CDR3 length: 14 residues.

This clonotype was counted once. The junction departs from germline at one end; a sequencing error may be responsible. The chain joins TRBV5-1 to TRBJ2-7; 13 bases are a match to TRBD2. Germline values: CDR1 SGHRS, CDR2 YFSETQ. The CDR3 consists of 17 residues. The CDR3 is CAGSIGLAGVTSYEQYF. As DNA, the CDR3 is TGCGCCGGCAGCATCGGACTAGCGGGAGTCACCTCCTACGAGCAGTACTTC.

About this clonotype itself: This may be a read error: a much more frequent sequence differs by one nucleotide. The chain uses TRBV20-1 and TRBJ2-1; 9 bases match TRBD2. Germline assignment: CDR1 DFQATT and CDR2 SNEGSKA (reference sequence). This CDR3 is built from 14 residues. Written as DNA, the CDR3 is TGCGGTGCTAGTTCATCTAGCGGGGCGGTTGAGCAGTTCTTC. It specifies CGASSSSGAVEQFF.

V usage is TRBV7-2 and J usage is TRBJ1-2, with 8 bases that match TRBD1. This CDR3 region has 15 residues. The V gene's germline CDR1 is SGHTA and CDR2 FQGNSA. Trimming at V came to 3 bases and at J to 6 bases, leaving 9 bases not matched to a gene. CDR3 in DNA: TGTGCCAGCAGCTTCCGTACAGGGGGTGGGAATGGCTACACCTTC. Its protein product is CASSFRTGGGNGYTF.

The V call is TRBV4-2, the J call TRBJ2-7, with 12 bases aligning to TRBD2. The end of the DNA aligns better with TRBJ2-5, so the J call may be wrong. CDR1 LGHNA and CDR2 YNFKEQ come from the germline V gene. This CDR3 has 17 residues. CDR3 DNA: TGTGCCAGCAGCCAAGATTGGGCTAGCGGGAGGGGAAAGACCCAGTACTTC. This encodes CASSQDWASGRGKTQYF.

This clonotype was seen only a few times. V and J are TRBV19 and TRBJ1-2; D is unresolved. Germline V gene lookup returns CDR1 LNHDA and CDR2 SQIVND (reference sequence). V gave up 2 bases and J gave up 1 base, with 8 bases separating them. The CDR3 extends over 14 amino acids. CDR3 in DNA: TGTGCCAGTAGTATACCGGGTGTTAACTATGGCTACACCTTC. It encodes CASSIPGVNYGYTF.

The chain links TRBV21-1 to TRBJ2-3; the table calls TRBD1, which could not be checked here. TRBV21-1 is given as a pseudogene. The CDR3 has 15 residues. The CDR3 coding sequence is TGTGCCAGCAGCAAAAAGCAGGGACGGAGCGATACGCAGTATTTT. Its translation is CASSKKQGRSDTQYF.

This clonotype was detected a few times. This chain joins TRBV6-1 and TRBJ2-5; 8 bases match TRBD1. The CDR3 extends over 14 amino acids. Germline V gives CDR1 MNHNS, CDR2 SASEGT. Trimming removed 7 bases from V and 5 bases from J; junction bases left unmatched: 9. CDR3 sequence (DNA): TGTGCCAGCATGGGACAGGTGGGACGGGAGACCCAGTACTTC. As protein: CASMGQVGRETQYF.

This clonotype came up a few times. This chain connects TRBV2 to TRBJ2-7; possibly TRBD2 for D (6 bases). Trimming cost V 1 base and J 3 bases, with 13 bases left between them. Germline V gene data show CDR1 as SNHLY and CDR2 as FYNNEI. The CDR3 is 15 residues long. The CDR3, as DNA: TGTGCCAGCAGTGAAGAGGTGCCGGGACTCTACGAGCAGTACTTC. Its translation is CASSEEVPGLYEQYF.

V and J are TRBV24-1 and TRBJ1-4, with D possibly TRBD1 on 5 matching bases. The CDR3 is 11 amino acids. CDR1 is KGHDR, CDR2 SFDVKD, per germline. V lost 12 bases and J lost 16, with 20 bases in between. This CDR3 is CAPRDPGGWFF. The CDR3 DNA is TGTGCCCCCCGGGACCCCGGAGGTTGGTTTTTT.

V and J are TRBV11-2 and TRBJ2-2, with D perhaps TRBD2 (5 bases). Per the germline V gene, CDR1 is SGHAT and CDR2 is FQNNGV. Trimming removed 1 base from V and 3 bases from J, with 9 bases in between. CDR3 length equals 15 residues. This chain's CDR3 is CASSLGRGDTGELFF. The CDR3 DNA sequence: TGTGCCAGCAGCTTAGGTCGGGGTGACACCGGGGAGCTGTTTTTT.

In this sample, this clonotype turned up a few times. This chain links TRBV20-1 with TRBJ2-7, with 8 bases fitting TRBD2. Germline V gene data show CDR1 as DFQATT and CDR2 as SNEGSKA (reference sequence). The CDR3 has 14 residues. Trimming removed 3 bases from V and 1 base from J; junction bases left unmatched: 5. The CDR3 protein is CSASGRARSYEQYF. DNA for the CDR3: TGCAGTGCTAGCGGGAGGGCCAGGTCCTACGAGCAGTACTTC.

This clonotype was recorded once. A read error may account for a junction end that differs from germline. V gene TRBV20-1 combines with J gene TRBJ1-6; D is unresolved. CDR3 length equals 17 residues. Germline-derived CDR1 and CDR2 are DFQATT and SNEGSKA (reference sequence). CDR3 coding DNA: TGCAGAGCTAGAAACAGTGGAGCGGGGTCCTATAATTCACCCCTCCACTTT. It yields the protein CRARNSGAGSYNSPLHF.

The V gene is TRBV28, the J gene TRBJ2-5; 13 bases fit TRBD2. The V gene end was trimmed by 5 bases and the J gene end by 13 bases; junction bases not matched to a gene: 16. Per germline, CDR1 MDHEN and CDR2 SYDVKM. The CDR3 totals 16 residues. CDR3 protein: CASSPYWTSGSNERYF. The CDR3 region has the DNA TGTGCCAGCAGTCCATATTGGACTAGCGGGAGTAACGAGCGGTACTTC.

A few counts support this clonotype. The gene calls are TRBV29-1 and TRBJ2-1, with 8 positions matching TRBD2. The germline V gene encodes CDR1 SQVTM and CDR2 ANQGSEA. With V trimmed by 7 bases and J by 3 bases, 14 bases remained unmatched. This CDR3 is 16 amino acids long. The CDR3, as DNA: TGCAGCGGCGGGGGGCGGGAGGCCCCTTTCTACAATGAGCAGTTCTTC. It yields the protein CSGGGREAPFYNEQFF.

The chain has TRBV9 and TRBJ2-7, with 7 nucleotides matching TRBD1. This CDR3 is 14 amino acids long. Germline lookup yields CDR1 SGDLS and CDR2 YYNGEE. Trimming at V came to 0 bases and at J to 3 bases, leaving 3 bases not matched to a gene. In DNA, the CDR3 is TGTGCCAGCAGCGTAGACAGGGGAAACTACGAGCAGTACTTC. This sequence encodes CASSVDRGNYEQYF.

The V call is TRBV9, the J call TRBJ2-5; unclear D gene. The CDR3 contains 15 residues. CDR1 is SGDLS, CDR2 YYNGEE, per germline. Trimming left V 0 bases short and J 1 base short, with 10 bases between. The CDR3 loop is CASSVATTGQETQYF. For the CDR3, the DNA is TGTGCCAGCAGCGTAGCTACGACGGGCCAAGAGACCCAGTACTTC.

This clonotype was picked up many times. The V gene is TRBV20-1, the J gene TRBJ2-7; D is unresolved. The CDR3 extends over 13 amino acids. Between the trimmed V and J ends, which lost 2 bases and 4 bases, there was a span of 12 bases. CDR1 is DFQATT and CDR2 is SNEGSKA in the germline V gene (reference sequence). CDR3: CSARLGINYEQYF. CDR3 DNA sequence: TGCAGTGCTAGACTGGGGATCAATTACGAGCAGTACTTC.

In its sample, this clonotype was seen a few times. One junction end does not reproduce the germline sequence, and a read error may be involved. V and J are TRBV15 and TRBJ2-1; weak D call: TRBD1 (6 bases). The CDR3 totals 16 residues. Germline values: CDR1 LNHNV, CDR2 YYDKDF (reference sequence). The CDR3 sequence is CATSRQQGGSYNERFF. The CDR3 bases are TGTGCCACCAGCAGGCAACAGGGTGGGTCCTACAATGAGCGGTTCTTC.

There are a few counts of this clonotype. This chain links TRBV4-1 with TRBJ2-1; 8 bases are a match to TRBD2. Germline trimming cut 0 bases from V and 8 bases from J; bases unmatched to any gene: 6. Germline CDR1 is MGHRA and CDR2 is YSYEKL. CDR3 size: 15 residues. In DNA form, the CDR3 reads TGCGCCAGCAGCCAAGAAGGAGCGGGAGATTATGAGCAGTTCTTC. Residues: CASSQEGAGDYEQFF.

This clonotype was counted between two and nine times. In DNA form, the CDR3 reads TGTGCCAGCAGCACCTGGACAGGGGCCACAGGGGATACGCAGTATTTT. It codes for CASSTWTGATGDTQYF. This sequence joins TRBV3-1 and TRBJ2-3, with TRBD1 matching 9 bases. J gave up 6 bases and V 5 bases, and 12 bases lay outside the gene matches. The CDR3 totals 16 residues. Looked up from germline, CDR1 is LGHDT and CDR2 is YNNKEL (reference sequence).